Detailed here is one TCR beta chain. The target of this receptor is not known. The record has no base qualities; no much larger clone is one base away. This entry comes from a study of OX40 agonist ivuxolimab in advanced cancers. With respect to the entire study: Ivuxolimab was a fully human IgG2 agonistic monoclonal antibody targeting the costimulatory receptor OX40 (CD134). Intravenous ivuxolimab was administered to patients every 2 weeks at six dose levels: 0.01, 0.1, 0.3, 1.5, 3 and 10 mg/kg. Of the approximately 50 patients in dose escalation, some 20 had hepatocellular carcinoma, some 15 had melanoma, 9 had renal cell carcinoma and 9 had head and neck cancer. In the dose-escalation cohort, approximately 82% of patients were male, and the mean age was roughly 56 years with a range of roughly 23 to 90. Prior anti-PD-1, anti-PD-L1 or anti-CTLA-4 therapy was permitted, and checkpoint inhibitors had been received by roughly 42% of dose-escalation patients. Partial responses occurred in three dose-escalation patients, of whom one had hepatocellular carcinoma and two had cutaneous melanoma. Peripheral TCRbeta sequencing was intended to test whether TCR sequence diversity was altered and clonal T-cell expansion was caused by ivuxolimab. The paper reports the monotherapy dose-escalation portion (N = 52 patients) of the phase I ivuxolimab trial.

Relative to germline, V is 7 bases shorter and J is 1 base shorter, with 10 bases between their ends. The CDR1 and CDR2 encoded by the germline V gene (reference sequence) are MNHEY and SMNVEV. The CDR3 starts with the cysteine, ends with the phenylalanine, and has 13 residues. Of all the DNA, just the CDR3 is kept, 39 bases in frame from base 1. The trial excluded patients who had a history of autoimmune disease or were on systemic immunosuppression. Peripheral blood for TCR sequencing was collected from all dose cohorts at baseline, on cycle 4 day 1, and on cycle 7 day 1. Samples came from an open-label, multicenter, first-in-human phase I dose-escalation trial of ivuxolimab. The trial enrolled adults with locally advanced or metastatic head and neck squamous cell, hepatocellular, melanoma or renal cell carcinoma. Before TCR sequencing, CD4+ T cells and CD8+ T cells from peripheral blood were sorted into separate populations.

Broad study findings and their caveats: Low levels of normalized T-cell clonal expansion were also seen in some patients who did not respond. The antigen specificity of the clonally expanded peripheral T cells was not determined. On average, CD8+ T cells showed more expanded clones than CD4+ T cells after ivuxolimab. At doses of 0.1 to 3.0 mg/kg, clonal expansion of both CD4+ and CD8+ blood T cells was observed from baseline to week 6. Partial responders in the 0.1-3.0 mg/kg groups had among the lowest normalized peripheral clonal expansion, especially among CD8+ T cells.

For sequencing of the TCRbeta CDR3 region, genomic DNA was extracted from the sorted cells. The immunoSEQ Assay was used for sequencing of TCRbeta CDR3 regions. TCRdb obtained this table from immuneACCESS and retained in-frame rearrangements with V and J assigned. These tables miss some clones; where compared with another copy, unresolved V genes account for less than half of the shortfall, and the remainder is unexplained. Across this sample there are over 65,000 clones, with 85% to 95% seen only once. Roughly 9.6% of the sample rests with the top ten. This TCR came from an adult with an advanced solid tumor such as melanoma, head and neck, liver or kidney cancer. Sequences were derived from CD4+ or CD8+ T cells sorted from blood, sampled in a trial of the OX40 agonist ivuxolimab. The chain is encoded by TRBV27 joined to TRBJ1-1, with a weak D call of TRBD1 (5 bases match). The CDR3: CASNPTGNTEAFF. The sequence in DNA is TGTGCCAGCAACCCAACAGGGAACACTGAAGCTTTCTTT.